This record looks at one T cell receptor beta chain sequence and its context. This entry belongs to a study of blood T cell repertoires in COVID-19. The wider study: T cells, B-cell-depleted T cells, or PBMCs provided the cDNA or gDNA that served as material.

Profiling relied on immunoSEQ multiplex PCR, and the TCRdb table lists in-frame clones only, not all of them. The sample holds approximately 210,000 clones, approximately 86% seen once. The CDR3 runs 14 residues. Germline CDR1 and CDR2: SGHTA and FQGNSA. V was clipped by 4 bases and J by 3 bases, with 12 bases between them. This chain uses TRBV7-2 with TRBJ1-2; TRBD1 is a possible D gene (6 bases). The source material was peripheral blood. The clonotype originates from an elderly woman with acute or convalescent COVID-19. The CDR3 spells CASSYIGGDYGYTF. DNA for the CDR3: TGTGCCAGCAGCTATATAGGGGGGGACTATGGCTACACCTTC.